In this sample, the clone carrying this T cell receptor (beta chain) turned up many times. Its target is not known. This record belongs to a study of T cells in Graves' hyperthyroidism and ophthalmopathy. In the study overall: Specimen type is peripheral blood, collected at initial diagnosis prior to any treatment. Findings and limits, study-wide: Also found in blood were most expanded thyroid clonotypes above 0.001.

The TCR beta CDR3 regions underwent amplification using RNA transcripts as the source. The HTBI primer set was used in a first-round RT-PCR of the TCR CDR3. Each CDR3 protein gets one entry after TCRdb re-called the multiplex PCR reads with MiXCR. The sample carries roughly 160,000 distinct CDR3 sequences, about a tenth recorded once. Trimming pared 1 base from V and 8 bases from J, leaving 5 bases between. The CDR3 has 10 residues. The V gene's germline CDR1 is GTSNPN and CDR2 SVGIG (reference sequence). The origin of this receptor is a woman under 30 with Graves' hyperthyroidism that later progressed to Graves' ophthalmopathy. The sequencing sample was made of blood. The chain uses TRBV30 and TRBJ1-1; D remains unclear. The CDR3 reads CAWSEQEAFF. The CDR3 DNA sequence: TGTGCCTGGAGTGAGCAGGAAGCTTTCTTT.